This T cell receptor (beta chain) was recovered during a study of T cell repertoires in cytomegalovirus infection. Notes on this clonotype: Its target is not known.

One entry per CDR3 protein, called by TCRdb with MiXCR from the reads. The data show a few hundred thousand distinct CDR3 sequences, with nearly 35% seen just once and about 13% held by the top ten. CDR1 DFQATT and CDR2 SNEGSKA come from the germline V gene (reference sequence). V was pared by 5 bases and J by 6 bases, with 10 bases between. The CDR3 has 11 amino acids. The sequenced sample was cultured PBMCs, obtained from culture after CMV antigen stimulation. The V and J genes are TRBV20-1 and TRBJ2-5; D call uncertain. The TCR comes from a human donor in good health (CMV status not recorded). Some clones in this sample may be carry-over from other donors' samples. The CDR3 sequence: CSAGWTKTQYF. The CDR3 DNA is TGCAGTGCTGGCTGGACCAAGACCCAGTACTTC.